Presented here are 20 T cell receptor beta chains from one specimen sequenced in a study of blood T cell repertoires in COVID-19. Here immunoSEQ multiplex PCR was the method, and the copy in TCRdb shows in-frame clones only, minus some. The data show 250,000 to 400,000 clones, roughly 87% seen once. Material for sequencing was peripheral blood. Receptors originate from a man aged 50-60 years with active or convalescent COVID-19.

The V call is TRBV28, the J call TRBJ2-2; D remains ambiguous. Germline V gene lookup returns CDR1 MDHEN and CDR2 SYDVKM. This CDR3 has 15 amino acids. V was pared by 0 bases and J by 2 bases, with 7 bases between. Here the CDR3 DNA reads TGTGCCAGCAGTTTATGGGGCCAAAACACCGGGGAGCTGTTTTTT. Its translation: CASSLWGQNTGELFF.

The CDR3 is CASSQDSCETGHPSSNQPQHF. CDR3 nucleotide sequence: TGTGCCAGCAGCCAAGATTCATGCGAGACGGGACACCCCTCTAGCAATCAGCCCCAGCATTTT. The gene calls are TRBV3-1 (or the pseudogene TRBV3-2) and TRBJ1-5, with D possibly being TRBD1 (6 bases). This CDR3 has 21 residues. The V and J ends lost 0 bases and 0 bases respectively, with 24 bases between them. The germline gives CDR1 LGHDT, CDR2 YNNKEL (reference sequence).

This clone was recorded only once. The rearrangement links TRBV7-9 to TRBJ2-3, with TRBD2 matching 16 bases. V shed 4 bases, J shed 0 bases, and the junction held 7 bases outside the gene matches. The V gene's germline CDR1 is SEHNR and CDR2 FQNEAQ (reference sequence). The CDR3 runs to 19 residues. The CDR3: CASSSGLAGGFTSTDTQYF. The CDR3 bases are TGTGCCAGCAGCTCGGGACTAGCGGGGGGGTTCACTAGCACAGATACGCAGTATTTT.

The CDR3 protein is CASKQEPYSNQPQHF. CDR3 sequence (DNA): TGTGCCAGCAAACAGGAACCATATAGCAATCAGCCCCAGCATTTT. The chain has TRBV6-5 and TRBJ1-5, with a possible D match to TRBD1 (5 bases). This CDR3 has 15 residues. CDR1 and CDR2 (germline): MNHEY, SVGAGI. V lost 7 bases, J lost 0 bases, and 13 bases lay in between.

This sequence joins TRBV5-1 and TRBJ2-3; 14 bases are shared with TRBD2. The CDR3 is 16 amino acids. V shed 3 bases and J 5 bases; nucleotides not matched to a gene: 5. Germline-derived CDR1 and CDR2 are SGHRS and YFSETQ. CDR3 protein: CASSSGGLAGGDTQYF. In DNA form, the CDR3 reads TGCGCCAGCAGCTCCGGAGGACTAGCGGGGGGAGATACGCAGTATTTT.

The chain links TRBV5-5 to TRBJ1-5; TRBD1 agrees at 7 bases. The V gene end was trimmed by 3 bases and the J gene end by 4 bases; junction bases not matched to a gene: 10. Germline CDR1 and CDR2: SGHKS and YYEKEE (reference sequence). CDR3 length: 16 residues. The CDR3 DNA sequence: TGTGCCAGCAGCTCAGGACCGACAGGGACAAATCAGCCCCAGCATTTT. Its translation is CASSSGPTGTNQPQHF.

The chain uses TRBV5-4 and TRBJ2-2, with a tentative D call TRBD1 (6 bases). The length of the CDR3 is 15 residues. Deletions cut 4 bases from V and 5 bases from J, with 15 bases between. The germline V gene encodes CDR1 SGHNT and CDR2 YYREEE (reference sequence). CDR3 residues: CASSRGQLHTGELFF. Here the CDR3 DNA reads TGTGCCAGCAGCCGCGGACAGCTGCATACCGGGGAGCTGTTTTTT.

This clone occurred once. CDR3: CASSESTGGTYNEQFF. CDR3 in DNA: TGCGCCAGCAGTGAGTCTACAGGGGGCACCTACAATGAGCAGTTCTTC. The rearrangement uses TRBV10-1 and TRBJ2-1; TRBD1 aligns across 9 bases. This CDR3 has 16 amino acids. V shed 0 bases, J shed 2 bases, and the junction held 2 bases outside the gene matches. The germline V gene encodes CDR1 WNHNN and CDR2 SYGVQD (reference sequence).

The chain combines TRBV7-9 with TRBJ2-5, with TRBD1 matching 9 bases. The germline gives CDR1 SEHNR, CDR2 FQNEAQ (reference sequence). The CDR3 totals 14 residues. With 4 bases clipped from V and 5 bases from J, the junction kept 5 bases outside the gene matches. The CDR3 is CASSSTGGRETQYF. DNA of the CDR3: TGTGCCAGCAGCTCGACAGGGGGTCGGGAGACCCAGTACTTC.

The rearrangement links TRBV7-2 to TRBJ2-1; 9 positions agree with TRBD2. Per germline, CDR1 SGHTA and CDR2 FQGNSA. The CDR3 runs 14 residues. V lost 5 bases, J lost 10 bases, and 9 bases stayed unmatched. CDR3 protein: CASSPGLATGEQFF. The CDR3 region has the DNA TGTGCCAGCAGCCCGGGACTAGCCACGGGAGAGCAGTTCTTC.

The chain combines TRBV4-2 with TRBJ2-1; 12 bases agree with TRBD2. V trimming: 3 bases; J trimming: 5 bases; junction bases outside the gene matches: 8. Germline CDR1 is LGHNA and CDR2 is YNFKEQ. The CDR3 is 17 residues long. CDR3 nucleotide sequence: TGTGCCAGCAGCCACCCCGACGGACTAGCGGGGAACAATGAGCAGTTCTTC. Amino acids: CASSHPDGLAGNNEQFF.

The chain joins TRBV5-5 to TRBJ2-3; a possible D gene is TRBD2 (7 bases). Germline loops: CDR1 SGHKS, CDR2 YYEKEE (reference sequence). The CDR3 covers 16 residues. Trimming stripped 0 bases from V and 2 bases from J, with 13 bases between. This CDR3 is CASSLEGAGATDTQYF. The CDR3 DNA reads as TGTGCCAGCAGCTTGGAAGGGGCGGGGGCCACAGATACGCAGTATTTT. The whole variable domain, remainder taken from reference TRBV5-5 and TRBJ2-3, is DAGVTQSPTHLIKTRGQQVTLRCSPISGHKSVSWYQQVLGQGPQFIFQYYEKEERGRGNFPDRFSARQFPNYSSELNVNALLLGDSALYLCASSLEGAGATDTQYFGPGTRLTVL.

The chain combines TRBV6-2 or TRBV6-3 with TRBJ2-3; 12 bases fit TRBD2. CDR3 size: 18 residues. Germline V gene data show CDR1 as MNHEY and CDR2 as SVGEGT. Trimming took 0 bases from V and 2 from J; bases not matched to a gene: 6. The CDR3 region has the DNA TGTGCCAGCAGTTACTCGAGGACTAGCGGGAAATCCACAGATACGCAGTATTTT. Its protein product is CASSYSRTSGKSTDTQYF.

The chain combines TRBV30 with TRBJ1-5; D remains ambiguous. CDR3 length equals 13 residues. Germline CDR1 reads GTSNPN; CDR2 reads SVGIG (reference sequence). The V and J ends lost 2 bases and 4 bases respectively, with 9 bases between them. The CDR3 region has the DNA TGTGCCTGGAGTTTTCAGGCGAATCAGCCCCAGCATTTT. It yields the protein CAWSFQANQPQHF. The full variable domain, in which reference TRBV30 and TRBJ1-5 provide the parts outside the CDR3, is SQTIHQWPATLVQPVGSPLSLECTVEGTSNPNLYWYRQAAGRGLQLLFYSVGIGQISSEVPQNLSASRPQDRQFILSSKKLLLSDSGFYLCAWSFQANQPQHFGDGTRLSIL.

The V call is TRBV6-1, the J call TRBJ1-1; 7 bases map to TRBD1. This CDR3 region has 14 residues. V shed 1 base and J 7 bases; nucleotides not matched to a gene: 6. Germline-derived CDR1 and CDR2 are MNHNS and SASEGT. The chain's CDR3 is CASSEVTGSNEAFF. In DNA, the CDR3 is TGTGCCAGCAGTGAAGTGACAGGGAGTAATGAAGCTTTCTTT.

CDR3 residues: CASSDAGTGSGNIQYF. CDR3 coding DNA: TGTGCCAGCAGCGACGCCGGGACAGGAAGTGGAAACATTCAGTACTTC. The chain uses TRBV5-4 and TRBJ2-4; the match to TRBD1 covers 8 bases. The CDR3 is made up of 16 amino acids. Germline CDR1 reads SGHNT; CDR2 reads YYREEE (reference sequence). Germline trimming cut 4 bases from V and 6 bases from J; bases unmatched to any gene: 12.

The gene calls are TRBV11-3 and TRBJ2-7; 7 bases match TRBD1. In germline, CDR1 is SGHNT, CDR2 YENEEA. The CDR3 is 13 residues long. Losses at the gene ends were 1 base for V and 6 bases for J; bases not matched to a gene: 3. This CDR3 is CASSLVGDSEQYF. CDR3 sequence (DNA): TGTGCCAGCAGCTTAGTAGGGGACAGCGAGCAGTACTTC.

The V and J genes are TRBV7-2 and TRBJ1-3; no clear D gene. Germline V gives CDR1 SGHTA, CDR2 FQGNSA. The CDR3 has 15 amino acids. Trimming pared 2 bases from V and 2 bases from J, leaving 10 bases between. The CDR3 is CASSLFISAGNTIYF. In nucleotides, the CDR3 is TGTGCCAGCAGCTTATTTATCAGCGCTGGAAACACCATATATTTT. The variable domain in full, with the rest retrieved from reference TRBV7-2 and TRBJ1-3, is GAGVSQSPSNKVTEKGKDVELRCDPISGHTALYWYRQSLGQGLEFLIYFQGNSAPDKSGLPSDRFSAERTGGSVSTLTIQRTQQEDSAVYLCASSLFISAGNTIYFGEGSWLTVV.

The chain has TRBV20-1 and TRBJ2-3, with D perhaps TRBD2 (6 bases). CDR3 length: 16 residues. V was clipped by 3 bases and J by 3 bases, with 19 bases between them. The germline CDR1 and CDR2 sequences are DFQATT and SNEGSKA (reference sequence). CDR3 region: CSASIGASVGTDTQYF. DNA of the CDR3: TGCAGTGCTAGTATTGGGGCTAGCGTTGGTACAGATACGCAGTATTTT.

The chain links TRBV5-6 to TRBJ2-7, with 9 positions matching TRBD1. CDR3 length equals 14 residues. CDR1 is SGHDT and CDR2 is YYEEEE in the germline V gene. V was pared by 3 bases and J by 2 bases, with 3 bases of the junction left unmatched. CDR3 coding DNA: TGTGCCAGCAGCTCCCGGGACAGGGCCTACGAGCAGTACTTC. It specifies CASSSRDRAYEQYF.